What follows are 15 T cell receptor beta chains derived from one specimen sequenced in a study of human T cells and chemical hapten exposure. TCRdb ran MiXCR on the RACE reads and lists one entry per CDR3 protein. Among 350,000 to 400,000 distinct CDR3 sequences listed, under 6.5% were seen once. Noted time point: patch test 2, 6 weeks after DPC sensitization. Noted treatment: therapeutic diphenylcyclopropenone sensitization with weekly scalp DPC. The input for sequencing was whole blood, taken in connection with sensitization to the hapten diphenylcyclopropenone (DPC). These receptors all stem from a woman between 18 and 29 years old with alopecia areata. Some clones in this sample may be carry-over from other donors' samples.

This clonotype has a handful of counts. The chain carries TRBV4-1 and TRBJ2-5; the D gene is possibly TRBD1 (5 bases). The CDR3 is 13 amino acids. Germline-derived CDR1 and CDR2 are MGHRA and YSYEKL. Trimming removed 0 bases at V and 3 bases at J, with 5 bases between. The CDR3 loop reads CASSQEGEETQYF. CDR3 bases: TGCGCCAGCAGCCAAGAAGGGGAAGAGACCCAGTACTTC.

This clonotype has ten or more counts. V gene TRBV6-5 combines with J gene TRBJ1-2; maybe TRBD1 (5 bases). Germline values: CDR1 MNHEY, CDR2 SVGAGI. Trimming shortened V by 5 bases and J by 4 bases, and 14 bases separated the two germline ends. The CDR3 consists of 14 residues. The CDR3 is CASSQIDRLYGYTF. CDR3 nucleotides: TGTGCCAGCAGTCAAATTGACAGACTCTATGGCTACACCTTC.

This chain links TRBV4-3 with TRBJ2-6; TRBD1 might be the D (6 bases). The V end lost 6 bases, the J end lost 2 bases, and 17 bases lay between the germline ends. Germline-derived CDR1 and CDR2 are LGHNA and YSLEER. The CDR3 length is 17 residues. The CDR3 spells CASRIGTLIPGANVLTF. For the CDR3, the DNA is TGCGCCAGCAGGATCGGGACATTGATCCCTGGGGCCAACGTCCTGACTTTC.

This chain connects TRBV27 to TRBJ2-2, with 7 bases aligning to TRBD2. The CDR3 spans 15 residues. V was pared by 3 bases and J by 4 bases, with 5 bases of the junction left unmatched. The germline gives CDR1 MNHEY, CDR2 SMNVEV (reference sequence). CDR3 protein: CASSLSGTLTGELFF. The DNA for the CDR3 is TGTGCCAGCAGTTTGAGCGGGACTCTCACCGGGGAGCTGTTTTTT.

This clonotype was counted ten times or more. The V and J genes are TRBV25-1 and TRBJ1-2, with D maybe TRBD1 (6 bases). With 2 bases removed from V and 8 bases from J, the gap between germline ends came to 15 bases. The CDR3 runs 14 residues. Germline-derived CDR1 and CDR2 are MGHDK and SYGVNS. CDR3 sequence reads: CASSELSRGIGYTF. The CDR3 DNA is TGTGCCAGCAGTGAACTCTCCAGGGGAATCGGCTACACCTTC.

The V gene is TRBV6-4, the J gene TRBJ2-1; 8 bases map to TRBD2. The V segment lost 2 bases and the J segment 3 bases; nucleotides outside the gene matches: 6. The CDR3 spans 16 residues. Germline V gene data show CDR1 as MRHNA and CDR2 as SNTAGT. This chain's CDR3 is CASSDTGGADYNEQFF. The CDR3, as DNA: TGTGCCAGCAGTGACACCGGGGGGGCCGACTACAATGAGCAGTTCTTC.

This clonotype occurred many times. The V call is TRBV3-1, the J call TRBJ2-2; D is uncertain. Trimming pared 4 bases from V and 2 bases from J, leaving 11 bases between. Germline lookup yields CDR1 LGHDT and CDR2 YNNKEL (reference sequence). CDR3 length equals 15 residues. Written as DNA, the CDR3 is TGTGCCAGCAGCCCCCGGGCCACTAACACCGGGGAGCTGTTTTTT. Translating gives CASSPRATNTGELFF.

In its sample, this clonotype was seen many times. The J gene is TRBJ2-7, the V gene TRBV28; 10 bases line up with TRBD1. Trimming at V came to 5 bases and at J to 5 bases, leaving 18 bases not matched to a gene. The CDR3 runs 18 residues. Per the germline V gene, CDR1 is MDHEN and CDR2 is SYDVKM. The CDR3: CASSPTSRDRGKVDEQYF. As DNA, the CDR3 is TGTGCCAGCAGTCCAACAAGTCGGGACAGGGGAAAGGTCGACGAGCAGTACTTC.

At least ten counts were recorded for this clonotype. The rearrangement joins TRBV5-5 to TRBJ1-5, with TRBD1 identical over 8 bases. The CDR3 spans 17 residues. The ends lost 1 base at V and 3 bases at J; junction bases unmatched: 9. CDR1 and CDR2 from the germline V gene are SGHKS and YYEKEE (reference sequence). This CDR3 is CASSLKQGESYNQPQHF. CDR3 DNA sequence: TGTGCCAGCAGCTTGAAACAGGGGGAATCCTACAATCAGCCCCAGCATTTT.

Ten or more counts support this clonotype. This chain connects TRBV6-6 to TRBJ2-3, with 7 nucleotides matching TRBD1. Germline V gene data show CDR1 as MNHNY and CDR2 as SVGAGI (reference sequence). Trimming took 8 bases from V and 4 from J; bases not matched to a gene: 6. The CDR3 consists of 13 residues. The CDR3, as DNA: TGTGCCAGCCGACAGGGTGTGTCAGATACGCAGTATTTT. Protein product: CASRQGVSDTQYF.

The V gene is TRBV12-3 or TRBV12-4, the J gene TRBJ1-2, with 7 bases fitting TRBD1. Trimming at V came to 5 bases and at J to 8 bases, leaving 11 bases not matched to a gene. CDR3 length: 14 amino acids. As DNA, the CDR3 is TGTGCCAGCAGTCATCCGGGACAGCCGGGAGGCTACACCTTC. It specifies CASSHPGQPGGYTF.

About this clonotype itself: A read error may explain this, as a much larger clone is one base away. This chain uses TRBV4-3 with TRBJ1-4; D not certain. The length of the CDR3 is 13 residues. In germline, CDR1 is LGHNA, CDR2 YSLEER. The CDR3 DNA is TGCGCCAGCAGCCATTATGACCCGCCGAAACTGATTTTT. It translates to CASSHYDPPKLIF.

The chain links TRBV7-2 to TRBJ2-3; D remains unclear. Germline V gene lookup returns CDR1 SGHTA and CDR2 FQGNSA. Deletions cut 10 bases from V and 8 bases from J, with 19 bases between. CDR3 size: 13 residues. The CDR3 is CATQLWSSGTQYF. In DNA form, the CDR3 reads TGTGCCACCCAGCTTTGGTCGTCCGGTACGCAGTATTTT.

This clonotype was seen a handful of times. For the CDR3, the DNA is TGCAGCGGAACCGGGACAGGGCAAAGTGGGGAGCAGTACTTC. It yields the protein CSGTGTGQSGEQYF. The chain has TRBV29-1 and TRBJ2-7; 9 bases map to TRBD1. Per germline, CDR1 SQVTM and CDR2 ANQGSEA. V was clipped by 7 bases and J by 7 bases; unmatched bases: 14. CDR3 length equals 14 residues.

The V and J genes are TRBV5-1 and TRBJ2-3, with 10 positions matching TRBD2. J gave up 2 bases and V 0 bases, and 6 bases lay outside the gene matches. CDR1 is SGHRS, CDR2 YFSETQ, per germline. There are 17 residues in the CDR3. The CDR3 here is CASSLGLAGRTTDTQYF. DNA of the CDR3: TGCGCCAGCAGCTTGGGACTAGCGGGTCGAACCACAGATACGCAGTATTTT.